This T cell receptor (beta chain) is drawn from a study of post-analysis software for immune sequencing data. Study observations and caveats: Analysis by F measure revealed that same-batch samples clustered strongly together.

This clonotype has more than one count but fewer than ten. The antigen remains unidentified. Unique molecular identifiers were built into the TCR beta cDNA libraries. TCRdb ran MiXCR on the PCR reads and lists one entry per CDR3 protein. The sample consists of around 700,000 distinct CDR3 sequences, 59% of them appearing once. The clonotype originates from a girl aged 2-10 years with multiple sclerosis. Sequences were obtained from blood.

The CDR3 sequence is CASSNYNEQFF. The CDR3 region has the DNA TGTGCCAGCAGCAACTACAATGAGCAGTTCTTC. The rearrangement links TRBV6-4 to TRBJ2-1; D not certain. V lost 6 bases to trimming and J lost 3 bases, with 3 bases between them. The CDR3 covers 11 residues. The germline CDR1 and CDR2 sequences are MRHNA and SNTAGT.